This T cell receptor beta chain appears in the sequencing data of a study of T cell responses to AZD1222 COVID-19 vaccine. Study-wide results and limits: Spike-wide vaccine-associated CD4 TCRs dominated at 160-218 and 743-854.

TCRdb's table, derived via immunoSEQ multiplex PCR, lists solely in-frame clones and lacks some. The sample carries 65,000 to 85,000 clones, more than 70% recorded once. This clone is medium-sized within its sample. What it binds is not known. The TCR sequence derives from an adult who received the MenACWY meningococcal vaccine as a control. Here the sequenced sample was peripheral blood, taken 28 days after the second dose of the MenACWY control vaccine.

CDR3: CAWTRRQGFSPLHF. CDR3 DNA: TGTGCCTGGACTAGGAGACAGGGTTTTTCACCCCTCCACTTT. The chain couples TRBV30 to TRBJ1-6; TRBD1 matches at 7 bases. This CDR3 is 14 amino acids long. The J segment lost 9 bases and the V segment lost 4 bases, leaving 9 bases of the junction unmatched. Germline-derived CDR1 and CDR2 are GTSNPN and SVGIG (reference sequence).